The T cell receptor beta chain under discussion was sequenced for a study of siplizumab effects on memory and regulatory T cells. This clone was detected once. The target antigen is unknown. This CDR3 spans 10 amino acids. Trimming shortened V by 3 bases and J by 6 bases, and 5 bases separated the two germline ends. Germline values: CDR1 SQVTM, CDR2 ANQGSEA. Each sample contributed about 10^5 TCR templates to the assay. Measured with immunoSEQ multiplex PCR; TCRdb has only the in-frame clones, and not every one. The sample consists of more than 90,000 clones, just under 95% of them appearing once. Study conclusions and caveats: Alloreactive CD4+ clones that could be mapped were on average 68.8% Treg-derived with siplizumab, against 25% to 30% in controls. Assignment to unstimulated subsets succeeded for only a minor fraction of the alloreactive clones. Fewer alloreactive sequences mapped to unstimulated CD4+ memory cells under siplizumab.

The origin of this receptor is a human donor in good health. Material for sequencing was non-Treg CD4+ T cells sorted from blood. The rearrangement uses TRBV29-1 and TRBJ2-5; no definite D call. In nucleotides, the CDR3 is TGCAGCGTTGATTTACAGACCCAGTACTTC. Translation: CSVDLQTQYF.